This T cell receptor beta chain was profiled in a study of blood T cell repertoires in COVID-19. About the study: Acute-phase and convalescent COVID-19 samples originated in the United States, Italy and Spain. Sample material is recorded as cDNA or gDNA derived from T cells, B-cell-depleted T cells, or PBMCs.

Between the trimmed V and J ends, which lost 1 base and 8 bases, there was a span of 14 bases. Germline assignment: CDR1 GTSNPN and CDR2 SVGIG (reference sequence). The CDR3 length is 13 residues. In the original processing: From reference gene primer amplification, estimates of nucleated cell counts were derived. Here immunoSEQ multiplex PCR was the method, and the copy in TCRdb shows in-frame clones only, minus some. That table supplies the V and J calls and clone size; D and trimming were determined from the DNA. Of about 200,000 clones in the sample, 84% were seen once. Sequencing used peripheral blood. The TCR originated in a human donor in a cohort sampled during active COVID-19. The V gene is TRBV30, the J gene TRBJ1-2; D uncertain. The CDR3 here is CAWSAQLGRGYTF. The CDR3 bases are TGTGCCTGGAGTGCCCAGCTAGGGAGGGGCTACACCTTC.